A single T cell receptor beta chain is shown here with its context. The CDR3 is 14 amino acids. V dropped 5 bases and J dropped 8 bases, with 18 bases sitting between them. The germline V gene encodes CDR1 MNHEY and CDR2 SVGAGI. Assay used: immunoSEQ multiplex PCR; TCRdb lists only in-frame clones, some missing. The sample records roughly 65,000 clones, roughly 90% being singletons. This sample was included in a study of blood T cell repertoires in COVID-19. This sequence joins TRBV6-5 and TRBJ1-2, with a weak D call TRBD1 (6 bases). Sequencing was done on a sample of peripheral blood. The clonotype comes from a man between 60 and 75 years old with acute or convalescent COVID-19. The CDR3 nucleotides are TGTGCCAGCAGTCGGACAGCAGTAGAGGTCGGCTACACCTTC. This codes for CASSRTAVEVGYTF.